A single sample gave rise to the 17 T cell receptor beta chains below, sequenced in a study of T cell responses to AZD1222 COVID-19 vaccine. The protocol was immunoSEQ multiplex PCR, while the TCRdb copy is restricted to in-frame clones and leaves out a portion. The sample includes around 140,000 clones, around 91% of them seen just once. The sequencing used peripheral blood, collected on day 0 of AZD1222 vaccination. The receptors here all came from an adult in good health.

V and J are TRBV30 and TRBJ1-3, with D unclear. The CDR3 extends over 16 amino acids. Germline V lookup: CDR1 GTSNPN, CDR2 SVGIG (reference sequence). Trimming removed 0 bases from V and 0 bases from J, with 12 bases in between. The CDR3 protein is CAWSVSGSHSGNTIYF. DNA for the CDR3: TGTGCCTGGAGTGTTAGTGGTTCGCACTCTGGAAACACCATATATTTT.

This clone was seen once. CDR3 sequence: CASSRTGSDEKLFF. The CDR3 DNA sequence: TGTGCCAGCAGCCGGACAGGGAGTGATGAAAAACTGTTTTTT. The chain employs TRBV3-1 (or the pseudogene TRBV3-2) and TRBJ1-4, with 8 bases fitting TRBD1. The CDR3 covers 14 residues. Per germline, CDR1 LGHDT and CDR2 YNNKEL (reference sequence). J lost 6 bases, V lost 4 bases, and 4 bases had no gene match.

This clone appeared a single time. This CDR3 is also generated by other DNA sequences in the sample. The V call is TRBV5-1, the J call TRBJ1-5; D might be TRBD1 (5 bases). From germline, CDR1 is SGHRS and CDR2 YFSETQ. The CDR3 is 14 residues long. V was pared by 0 bases and J by 7 bases, with 11 bases between. The CDR3 loop reads CASSLEGLGQPQHF. CDR3 in DNA: TGCGCCAGCAGCTTGGAGGGGCTGGGCCAGCCCCAGCATTTT.

The gene calls are TRBV21-1 and TRBJ1-2. TRBV21-1 is designated a pseudogene. The CDR3 is made up of 17 amino acids. The CDR3 here is CASRAHPGDPNLVSYTF. Written as DNA, the CDR3 is TGTGCCAGCAGAGCCCACCCCGGAGATCCCAATCTGGTTAGCTACACCTTC.

The CDR3 reads CAISGAPRSTRQNNYGYTF. CDR3 bases: TGTGCCATCAGTGGGGCCCCTAGGTCTACCCGTCAAAATAACTATGGCTACACCTTC. J is TRBJ1-2 and V is TRBV10-3; D call uncertain. The germline CDR1 and CDR2 sequences are ENHRY and SYGVKD. The CDR3 has 19 residues. Trimming removed 4 bases from V and 1 base from J, with 25 bases in between.

This chain uses TRBV5-4 with TRBJ2-1; 14 nucleotides align to TRBD2. J was trimmed by 9 bases and V by 4 bases; bases with no gene match: 9. The germline CDR1 and CDR2 sequences are SGHNT and YYREEE (reference sequence). CDR3 length equals 16 residues. The CDR3, as DNA: TGTGCCAGCAGCGTAAGACTAGCGGGAGGGCCCGGTGAGCAGTTCTTC. As protein: CASSVRLAGGPGEQFF.

This clone was recorded once. The chain uses TRBV6-5 and TRBJ1-2, with 8 bases lining up with TRBD1. Losses at the gene ends were 6 bases for V and 4 bases for J; bases not matched to a gene: 7. Germline CDR1 is MNHEY and CDR2 is SVGAGI. The CDR3 is 14 residues long. The CDR3 nucleotides are TGTGCCAGCAGCCCCGACAGGGGTGGCTATGGCTACACCTTC. This encodes CASSPDRGGYGYTF.

The J gene is TRBJ2-4, the V gene TRBV18, with 8 bases that match TRBD2. Trimming removed 1 base from V and 0 bases from J; junction bases left unmatched: 8. This CDR3 comprises 18 residues. Germline V CDR1 and CDR2: KGHSH, LQKENI. DNA for the CDR3: TGTGCCAGCTCACCACGAGTAGCGGGATGGCTAGCCAAAAACATTCAGTACTTC. Protein product: CASSPRVAGWLAKNIQYF.

The chain combines TRBV4-1 with TRBJ1-2; D gene uncertain. The germline CDR1 and CDR2 sequences are MGHRA and YSYEKL. Trimming removed 4 bases at V and 1 base at J, with 10 bases between. The CDR3 consists of 14 residues. CDR3 sequence (DNA): TGCGCCAGCAGCCTTGAGCTAGGTAACTATGGCTACACCTTC. Its protein is CASSLELGNYGYTF.

The chain employs TRBV4-2 and TRBJ2-2; D possibly corresponds to TRBD2 (7 bases). The V gene's germline CDR1 is LGHNA and CDR2 YNFKEQ. The ends were cut back, 6 bases at V and 4 bases at J, with 18 bases in the middle. CDR3 length equals 16 residues. In DNA, the CDR3 is TGTGCCAGCAGGGCAGAGGGGGGGTATTTCACCGGGGAGCTGTTTTTT. This gives the protein CASRAEGGYFTGELFF.

V is TRBV2 and J is TRBJ1-4, with D perhaps matching TRBD1 (5 bases). Trimming cost V 4 bases and J 8 bases, with 14 bases left between them. The CDR3 totals 14 residues. CDR1 SNHLY and CDR2 FYNNEI come from the germline V gene. The CDR3 region is CASSARGLREKLFF. The CDR3 nucleotides read TGTGCCAGCAGTGCAAGGGGCCTCCGGGAAAAACTGTTTTTT.

This chain links TRBV7-2 with TRBJ2-1; D possibly corresponds to TRBD1 (6 bases). The CDR3 extends over 15 amino acids. V was clipped by 4 bases and J by 5 bases, with 15 bases between them. Germline-derived CDR1 and CDR2 are SGHTA and FQGNSA. The CDR3 DNA sequence: TGTGCCAGCAGCTCGCGGACCCAGGGGCACAATGAGCAGTTCTTC. Amino acid sequence: CASSSRTQGHNEQFF.

Here the CDR3 DNA reads TGTGCCAGCAGCTTTGGGGCGGGCGCTCGGTACGAGCAGTACTTC. It translates to CASSFGAGARYEQYF. The genes are TRBV5-6 and TRBJ2-7, with D tentatively TRBD1 or TRBD2 (5 bases each). Trimming shortened V by 2 bases and J by 4 bases, and 16 bases separated the two germline ends. From germline, CDR1 is SGHDT and CDR2 YYEEEE. The CDR3 sequence is 15 residues long.

The chain combines TRBV10-2 with TRBJ1-1; the match to TRBD1 covers 11 bases. Germline V gene data show CDR1 as WSHSY and CDR2 as SAAADI. The V and J ends lost 5 bases and 6 bases, in that order; junction bases with no gene match: 8. The CDR3 totals 15 residues. CDR3 region: CASSTYGTGGSEAFF. The CDR3 nucleotides read TGCGCCAGCAGTACCTACGGGACAGGGGGTTCTGAAGCTTTCTTT.

This rearrangement joins TRBV2 to TRBJ1-1; a possible D gene is TRBD1 (6 bases). The length of the CDR3 is 13 residues. Germline V gene data show CDR1 as SNHLY and CDR2 as FYNNEI. V was pared by 4 bases and J by 6 bases, with 12 bases between. This CDR3 reads CASSGPWTAEAFF. CDR3 bases: TGTGCCAGCAGTGGACCGTGGACAGCTGAAGCTTTCTTT.

This clone was recorded only once. The rearrangement uses TRBV19 and TRBJ2-3, with D possibly being TRBD2 (6 bases). Germline CDR1 LNHDA, CDR2 SQIVND (reference sequence). This CDR3 spans 15 amino acids. Trimming stripped 3 bases from V and 4 bases from J, with 14 bases between. The CDR3: CASSMAGFEADTQYF. The CDR3 DNA reads as TGTGCCAGTAGTATGGCGGGATTTGAGGCAGATACGCAGTATTTT.

The V call is TRBV10-2, the J call TRBJ2-1, with 13 bases that match TRBD2. Unmatched junction bases numbered 8, after V lost 6 bases and J lost 12 bases. This CDR3 spans 14 amino acids. Germline V gene sequence: CDR1 WSHSY, CDR2 SAAADI. In nucleotides, the CDR3 is TGCGCCAGCAGCGGACTAGCGGGAGCCCTTGGGCAGTTCTTC. Encoded protein: CASSGLAGALGQFF.